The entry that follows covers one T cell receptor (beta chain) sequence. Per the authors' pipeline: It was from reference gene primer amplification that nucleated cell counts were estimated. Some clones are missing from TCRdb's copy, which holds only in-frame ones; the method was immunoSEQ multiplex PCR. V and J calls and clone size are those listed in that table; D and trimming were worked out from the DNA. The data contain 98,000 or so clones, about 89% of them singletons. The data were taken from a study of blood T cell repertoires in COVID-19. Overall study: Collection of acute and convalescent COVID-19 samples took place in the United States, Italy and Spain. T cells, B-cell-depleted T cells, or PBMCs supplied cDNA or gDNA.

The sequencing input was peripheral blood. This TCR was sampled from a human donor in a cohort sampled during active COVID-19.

The CDR3, as DNA: TGTGCCAGCAGACGAGGGTTATTAAGCACCGGGGAGCTGTTTTTT. It specifies CASRRGLLSTGELFF. J is TRBJ2-2 and V is TRBV25-1; the D gene is possibly TRBD2 (5 bases). The V end lost 6 bases, the J end lost 4 bases, and 15 bases lay between the germline ends. The germline V gene has CDR1 MGHDK and CDR2 SYGVNS. The CDR3 has 15 amino acids. The full variable domain, rest sourced from reference TRBV25-1 and TRBJ2-2, is EADIYQTPRYLVIGTGKKITLECSQTMGHDKMYWYQQDPGMELHLIHYSYGVNSTEKGDLSSESTVSRIRTEHFPLTLESARPSHTSQYLCASRRGLLSTGELFFGEGSRLTVL.